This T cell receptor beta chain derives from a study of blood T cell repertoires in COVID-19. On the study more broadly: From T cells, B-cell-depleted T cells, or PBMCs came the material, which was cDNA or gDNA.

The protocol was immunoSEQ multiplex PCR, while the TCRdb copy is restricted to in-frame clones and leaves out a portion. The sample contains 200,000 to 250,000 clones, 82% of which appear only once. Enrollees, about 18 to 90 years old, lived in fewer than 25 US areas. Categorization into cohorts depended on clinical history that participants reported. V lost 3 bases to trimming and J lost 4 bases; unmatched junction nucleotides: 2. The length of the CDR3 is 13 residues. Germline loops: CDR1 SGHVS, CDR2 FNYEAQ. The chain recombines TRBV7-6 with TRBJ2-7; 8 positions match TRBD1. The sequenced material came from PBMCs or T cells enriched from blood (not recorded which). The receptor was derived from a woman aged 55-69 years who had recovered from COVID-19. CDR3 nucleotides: TGTGCCAGCAGCTTGACAGGGGTTTACGAGCAGTACTTC. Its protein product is CASSLTGVYEQYF.